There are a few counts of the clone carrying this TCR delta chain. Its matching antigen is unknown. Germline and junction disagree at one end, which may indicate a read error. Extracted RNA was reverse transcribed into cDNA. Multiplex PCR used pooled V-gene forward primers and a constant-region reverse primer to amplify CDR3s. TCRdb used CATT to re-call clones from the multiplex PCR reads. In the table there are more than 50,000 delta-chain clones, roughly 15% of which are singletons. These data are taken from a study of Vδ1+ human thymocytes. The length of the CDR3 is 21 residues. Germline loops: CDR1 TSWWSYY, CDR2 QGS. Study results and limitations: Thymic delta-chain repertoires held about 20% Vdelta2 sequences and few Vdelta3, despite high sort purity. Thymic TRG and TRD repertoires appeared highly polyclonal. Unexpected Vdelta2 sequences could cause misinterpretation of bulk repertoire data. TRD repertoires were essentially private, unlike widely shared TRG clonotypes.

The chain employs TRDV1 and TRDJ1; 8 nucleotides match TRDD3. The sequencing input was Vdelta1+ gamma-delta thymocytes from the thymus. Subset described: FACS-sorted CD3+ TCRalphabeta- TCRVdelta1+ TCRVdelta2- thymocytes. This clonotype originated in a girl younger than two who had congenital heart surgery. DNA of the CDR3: TGTGCTCTTGCGGAACTTACTGAACTGGGGGCCACGGGAGGTGACACCGATAAACTCATCTTT. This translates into CALAELTELGATGGDTDKLIF.